One sample yielded the 2 T cell receptor beta chains listed below, sequenced in a study of graft-versus-host responses after intestinal transplantation. Sequencing was performed with immunoSEQ multiplex PCR; in TCRdb, only in-frame clones are kept and a portion is missing. The sample has some 8,000 clones, 85% to 95% seen once. The sample in question was PBMCs, obtained around 30 days after intestinal transplant. Receptors originate from a human patient who received an intestinal transplant, so some T cells may come from the graft donor.

This chain connects TRBV5-6 to TRBJ2-5; 8 nucleotides align to TRBD1. CDR1 and CDR2 (germline): SGHDT, YYEEEE. Trimming took 0 bases from V and 5 from J; bases not matched to a gene: 6. This CDR3 is built from 15 residues. The CDR3 sequence is CASSLGTGLVETQYF. The CDR3 DNA sequence: TGTGCCAGCAGCTTGGGGACAGGGTTGGTTGAGACCCAGTACTTC.

The chain has TRBV19 and TRBJ2-1; TRBD1 matches at 8 bases. The V and J ends lost 5 bases and 8 bases, in that order; junction bases with no gene match: 8. From germline, CDR1 is LNHDA and CDR2 SQIVND (reference sequence). The CDR3 runs to 14 residues. CDR3 protein: CASSEDRVRDEQFF. Here the CDR3 DNA reads TGTGCCAGTAGTGAGGACAGGGTTCGTGATGAGCAGTTCTTC.